These 18 T cell receptor beta chains originate from one sample sequenced in a study of cytomegalovirus exposure and HLA in healthy donors. In the PCR, 60 Vbeta and 13 Jbeta primers were used. Assay used: immunoSEQ multiplex PCR; TCRdb lists only in-frame clones, some missing. The repertoire holds under 200,000 clones, with about 13% as singletons. Sequencing was carried out using PBMCs. The receptors come from a man in his forties or fifties in good health and CMV-seropositive.

This clone was picked up a small number of times. The V call is TRBV6-1, the J call TRBJ2-2; TRBD2 is a possible D gene (6 bases). The length of the CDR3 is 13 residues. Germline CDR1 is MNHNS and CDR2 is SASEGT. Trimming cost V 4 bases and J 6 bases, with 9 bases left between them. CDR3 in amino acids: CASSVGGPGELFF. CDR3 nucleotide sequence: TGTGCCAGCAGTGTGGGGGGACCCGGGGAGCTGTTTTTT.

This clone was detected a few times. The rearrangement uses TRBV12-5 and TRBJ2-2; 8 bases match TRBD1. Germline values: CDR1 LGHNT, CDR2 FRNRAP. With V trimmed by 0 bases and J by 6 bases, 6 bases remained unmatched. The length of the CDR3 is 16 residues. The CDR3 protein is CASGLVAGGAPGELFF. CDR3 in DNA: TGTGCTAGTGGTTTGGTAGCAGGGGGCGCTCCCGGGGAGCTGTTTTTT.

This chain joins TRBV2 and TRBJ1-2; D is ambiguous. Germline-derived CDR1 and CDR2 are SNHLY and FYNNEI. The CDR3 runs to 13 residues. The ends were cut back, 4 bases at V and 5 bases at J, with 11 bases in the middle. CDR3 nucleotide sequence: TGTGCCAGCAGTGTAGAGGGCCGGTATGGCTACACCTTC. Translated: CASSVEGRYGYTF.

The chain recombines TRBV13 with TRBJ2-3, with 9 bases that match TRBD2. CDR3 length: 16 residues. Unmatched junction bases numbered 8, after V lost 5 bases and J lost 2 bases. Germline CDR1 reads PRHDT; CDR2 reads FYEKMQ (reference sequence). CDR3 in amino acids: CASSRRERGDTDTQYF. The CDR3 DNA is TGTGCCAGCAGCCGCCGGGAGCGGGGGGACACAGATACGCAGTATTTT. The full variable domain, rest sourced from reference TRBV13 and TRBJ2-3, is AAGVIQSPRHLIKEKRETATLKCYPIPRHDTVYWYQQGPGQDPQFLISFYEKMQSDKGSIPDRFSAQQFSDYHSELNMSSLELGDSALYFCASSRRERGDTDTQYFGPGTRLTVL.

The V call is TRBV19, the J call TRBJ2-1, with 9 nucleotides matching TRBD2. V lost 6 bases, J lost 2 bases, and 5 bases stayed unmatched. The CDR3 consists of 15 residues. Germline-derived CDR1 and CDR2 are LNHDA and SQIVND (reference sequence). In DNA form, the CDR3 reads TGTGCCAGTAGACGGACTAGCGTTCCCTACAATGAGCAGTTCTTC. Its translation is CASRRTSVPYNEQFF.

CDR3 DNA sequence: TGCGCCAGCAGCCGGACAGCAAAAGTAAATGAAAAACTGTTTTTT. Its protein is CASSRTAKVNEKLFF. This chain links TRBV4-3 with TRBJ1-4, with D tentatively TRBD1 (6 bases). Trimming removed 4 bases at V and 5 bases at J, with 14 bases between. This CDR3 is built from 15 residues. Germline lookup yields CDR1 LGHNA and CDR2 YSLEER.

In this sample, this clone turned up a few times. The gene calls are TRBV28 and TRBJ1-3; no clear D. The CDR3 runs to 14 residues. Trimming left V 3 bases short and J 0 bases short, with 6 bases between. Germline CDR1 MDHEN, CDR2 SYDVKM. The CDR3 protein is CASSLGSSGNTIYF. The CDR3 DNA is TGTGCCAGCAGTTTGGGCAGCTCTGGAAACACCATATATTTT.

This clone has a count of ten or more. The V and J genes are TRBV5-4 and TRBJ1-2, with D possibly TRBD1 on 6 matching bases. Between the trimmed V and J ends, which lost 0 bases and 8 bases, there was a span of 17 bases. From germline, CDR1 is SGHNT and CDR2 YYREEE (reference sequence). The CDR3 totals 15 residues. Written as DNA, the CDR3 is TGTGCCAGCAGCTTGGCTTGGGACACCTACACCGGCTACACCTTC. Its protein is CASSLAWDTYTGYTF.

This clone showed up just a few times. V gene TRBV5-4 combines with J gene TRBJ2-5; TRBD2 matches 9 bases. Germline values: CDR1 SGHNT, CDR2 YYREEE (reference sequence). After removal of 4 bases from V and 5 bases from J, the junction contained 15 bases not matched to a gene. There are 17 residues in the CDR3. This CDR3 is CASSAGGAGYISETQYF. The CDR3 DNA reads TGTGCCAGCAGCGCGGGGGGGGCAGGCTACATATCGGAGACCCAGTACTTC.

This clone has only a few counts. The chain is built from TRBV2 and TRBJ1-6; TRBD1 matches 10 bases. The J segment lost 8 bases and the V segment lost 6 bases, leaving 7 bases of the junction unmatched. Germline CDR1 and CDR2: SNHLY and FYNNEI. CDR3 length: 15 residues. CDR3 region: CASRRTGTGDSPLHF. CDR3 bases: TGTGCCAGCAGAAGAACCGGGACAGGGGATTCACCCCTCCACTTT.

The chain uses TRBV28 and TRBJ1-2, with D perhaps matching TRBD1 (6 bases). Germline values: CDR1 MDHEN, CDR2 SYDVKM. V lost 4 bases to trimming and J lost 8 bases, with 20 bases between them. The CDR3 loop spans 15 amino acids. The DNA for the CDR3 is TGTGCCAGCAGTTCACCCCAGGGGCGGCCCGGCGGCTACACCTTC. Amino acids: CASSSPQGRPGGYTF.

The sample holds a few counts of this clone. The chain couples TRBV27 to TRBJ2-1; weak D call: TRBD1 (5 bases). V was shortened by 6 bases and J by 6 bases, with 21 bases between the two germline ends. The CDR3 length is 16 residues. Germline CDR1 reads MNHEY; CDR2 reads SMNVEV (reference sequence). The CDR3, as DNA: TGTGCCAGCAGCCTTATGCGGCGAGCCCAGGGCAATGAGCAGTTCTTC. It specifies CASSLMRRAQGNEQFF.

This clone was seen a few times. The V gene is TRBV13, the J gene TRBJ2-5, with 9 bases identical to TRBD2. The germline CDR1 and CDR2 sequences are PRHDT and FYEKMQ (reference sequence). Germline trimming cut 5 bases from V and 2 bases from J; bases unmatched to any gene: 15. The CDR3 is 18 residues long. CDR3 in DNA: TGTGCCAGCAGCCCTGTAGCGGGGGCCCCCGCAGCACAAGAGACCCAGTACTTC. It is translated as CASSPVAGAPAAQETQYF.

The V call is TRBV6-5, the J call TRBJ1-1; 10 bases are shared with TRBD1. Trimming took 7 bases from V and 3 from J; bases not matched to a gene: 5. This CDR3 has 14 amino acids. Germline-derived CDR1 and CDR2 are MNHEY and SVGAGI. The CDR3 sequence is CASTRDRGYTEAFF. The CDR3, as DNA: TGTGCCAGCACCCGGGACAGGGGATACACTGAAGCTTTCTTT.

This clone has more than one count but fewer than ten. The chain uses TRBV11-3 and TRBJ2-2; D is uncertain. Per the germline V gene, CDR1 is SGHNT and CDR2 is YENEEA. V lost 5 bases to trimming and J lost 9 bases, with 7 bases between them. CDR3 length equals 11 residues. CDR3 amino acids: CASSTPRELFF. The CDR3 DNA is TGTGCCAGCAGCACACCCAGGGAGCTGTTTTTT.

A few counts support this clone. The rearrangement joins TRBV9 to TRBJ1-2, with 7 bases aligning to TRBD1. V lost 3 bases, J lost 1 base, and 15 bases stayed unmatched. Germline V gene lookup returns CDR1 SGDLS and CDR2 YYNGEE. The CDR3 has 18 residues. DNA of the CDR3: TGTGCCAGCAGCGCCCTATACCCGGGACAGACTGTTAACTATGGCTACACCTTC. Encoded protein: CASSALYPGQTVNYGYTF. The full variable domain, in which reference TRBV9 and TRBJ1-2 provide the parts outside the CDR3, is DSGVTQTPKHLITATGQRVTLRCSPRSGDLSVYWYQQSLDQGLQFLIQYYNGEERAKGNILERFSAQQFPDLHSELNLSSLELGDSALYFCASSALYPGQTVNYGYTFGSGTRLTVV.

There are a few counts of this clone. The chain has TRBV27 and TRBJ2-3, with 12 bases identical to TRBD2. The V gene end was trimmed by 4 bases and the J gene end by 2 bases; junction bases not matched to a gene: 4. There are 16 residues in the CDR3. CDR1 is MNHEY and CDR2 is SMNVEV in the germline V gene (reference sequence). The CDR3 protein is CASSYGLAGTTDTQYF. In nucleotides, the CDR3 is TGTGCCAGCAGTTACGGACTAGCGGGGACCACAGATACGCAGTATTTT.

This clone was picked up a small number of times. The chain has TRBV7-2 and TRBJ2-4, with 7 bases that match TRBD2. CDR1 and CDR2 from the germline V gene are SGHTA and FQGNSA. This CDR3 has 14 amino acids. V was pared by 1 base and J by 7 bases, with 4 bases of the junction left unmatched. CDR3 sequence (DNA): TGTGCCAGCAGCTTAGTCCGGGGGGTGAACATTCAGTACTTC. Protein sequence: CASSLVRGVNIQYF.